This passage covers 28 T cell receptor beta chains from one sample sequenced in a study of blood T cell repertoires in COVID-19. Produced via immunoSEQ multiplex PCR; TCRdb's table is partial and in-frame only. Of a few hundred thousand clones in the sample, around 87% were seen once. Sequenced material: PBMCs or T cells enriched from blood (not recorded which). The receptors derive from a woman between 45 and 65 years old who had recovered from COVID-19.

The rearrangement uses TRBV4-1 and TRBJ1-5; a possible D gene is TRBD1 (5 bases). The CDR3 runs to 15 residues. Germline loops: CDR1 MGHRA, CDR2 YSYEKL. V lost 0 bases and J lost 7, with 13 bases in between. The CDR3 sequence is CASSQDRPGEQPQHF. As DNA, the CDR3 is TGCGCCAGCAGCCAAGATAGGCCGGGGGAGCAGCCCCAGCATTTT.

This chain links TRBV10-3 with TRBJ2-1; the D gene is possibly TRBD1 (6 bases). The CDR3 extends over 15 amino acids. V gave up 6 bases and J gave up 0 bases, with 12 bases separating them. Germline CDR1 and CDR2: ENHRY and SYGVKD. Written as DNA, the CDR3 is TGTGCCATCAGACAGGGAGCAGGCTCCTACAATGAGCAGTTCTTC. Translation: CAIRQGAGSYNEQFF.

The rearrangement uses TRBV3-1 (or the pseudogene TRBV3-2) and TRBJ2-5; a possible D gene is TRBD2 (6 bases). Trimming shortened V by 1 base and J by 3 bases, and 15 bases separated the two germline ends. The CDR3 consists of 16 residues. Germline lookup yields CDR1 LGHDT and CDR2 YNNKEL (reference sequence). DNA of the CDR3: TGTGCCAGCAGCCAAGGAGTTAGCGGACTCGAAGAGACCCAGTACTTC. It yields the protein CASSQGVSGLEETQYF.

V is TRBV11-1 and J is TRBJ2-3, with D perhaps TRBD1 (6 bases). Germline-derived CDR1 and CDR2 are SGHAT and FQDESV (reference sequence). V lost 1 base to trimming and J lost 2 bases, with 13 bases between them. The CDR3 has 16 residues. The DNA for the CDR3 is TGTGCCAGCAGCTTAGTAGGTTACAGGGACACAGATACGCAGTATTTT. Protein sequence: CASSLVGYRDTDTQYF.

The V gene is TRBV5-3, the J gene TRBJ1-6; 7 bases are shared with TRBD1. TRBV5-3 is designated an ORF whose function remains uncertain. V lost 3 bases to trimming and J lost 6 bases; unmatched junction nucleotides: 12. This CDR3 spans 17 amino acids. The CDR3 reads CARSSDRGRFGNSPLHF. For the CDR3, the DNA is TGTGCCAGAAGCTCCGATAGGGGGCGGTTTGGTAATTCACCCCTCCACTTT.

The rearrangement links TRBV10-3 to TRBJ1-1; TRBD1 aligns across 11 bases. Trimming cost V 6 bases and J 4 bases; bases outside gene matches: 10. This CDR3 contains 16 residues. Per germline, CDR1 ENHRY and CDR2 SYGVKD. This CDR3 reads CAISRGQGEVGTEAFF. CDR3 in DNA: TGTGCCATCAGCAGGGGACAGGGGGAAGTAGGCACTGAAGCTTTCTTT.

The DNA of the CDR3 is TGTGCCAGCAGTCCCAAGGTCCTAACTAGCTCCTACGAGCAGTACTTC. This encodes CASSPKVLTSSYEQYF. This chain joins TRBV27 and TRBJ2-7, with D perhaps matching TRBD2 (5 bases). The germline V gene has CDR1 MNHEY and CDR2 SMNVEV (reference sequence). There are 16 residues in the CDR3. The ends were cut back, 5 bases at V and 0 bases at J, with 17 bases in the middle.

The gene calls are TRBV3-1 (or the pseudogene TRBV3-2) and TRBJ2-6; D is perhaps TRBD1 (6 bases). The length of the CDR3 is 16 residues. Germline-derived CDR1 and CDR2 are LGHDT and YNNKEL (reference sequence). V was trimmed by 1 base and J by 2 bases, leaving 9 bases between them. The CDR3 loop reads CASSQAAGAGANVLTF. Written as DNA, the CDR3 is TGTGCCAGCAGCCAAGCTGCAGGGGCTGGGGCCAACGTCCTGACTTTC.

The J gene is TRBJ1-2, the V gene TRBV19; TRBD1 aligns across 8 bases. V gave up 3 bases and J gave up 6 bases; unmatched junction bases: 6. Germline lookup yields CDR1 LNHDA and CDR2 SQIVND (reference sequence). The CDR3 consists of 14 residues. The CDR3 is CASSILDRGNGYTF. The CDR3 region has the DNA TGTGCCAGTAGTATTCTCGACAGGGGAAATGGCTACACCTTC.

The CDR3: CASSTGTSGNTIYF. The CDR3, as DNA: TGCGCCAGCAGCACAGGGACATCTGGAAACACCATATATTTT. V is TRBV5-1 and J is TRBJ1-3; D perhaps matches TRBD1 (6 bases). The V gene's germline CDR1 is SGHRS and CDR2 YFSETQ. Between the trimmed V and J ends, which lost 4 bases and 1 base, there was a span of 9 bases. The length of the CDR3 is 14 residues.

The chain is built from TRBV6-1 and TRBJ1-2; D might be TRBD1 (5 bases). The germline V gene has CDR1 MNHNS and CDR2 SASEGT. The ends were cut back, 1 base at V and 4 bases at J, with 10 bases in the middle. This CDR3 is built from 14 residues. The CDR3 sequence: CASSEGPGIYGYTF. As DNA, the CDR3 is TGTGCCAGCAGTGAAGGGCCAGGGATCTATGGCTACACCTTC.

The chain employs TRBV6-5 and TRBJ2-1, with a weak D call TRBD1 (6 bases). Trimming left V 5 bases short and J 4 bases short, with 6 bases between. CDR1 is MNHEY and CDR2 is SVGAGI in the germline V gene. The CDR3 sequence is 12 residues long. The CDR3 bases are TGTGCCAGCAGTACAGGGTACAATGAGCAGTTCTTC. It yields the protein CASSTGYNEQFF.

The chain is built from TRBV9 and TRBJ2-3, with 16 bases identical to TRBD2. CDR1 is SGDLS, CDR2 YYNGEE, per germline. This CDR3 is built from 18 residues. V dropped 4 bases and J dropped 2; count of bases not matched to a gene: 7. CDR3 region: CASSILGLAGGNTDTQYF. The CDR3 nucleotides are TGTGCCAGCAGCATCTTGGGACTAGCGGGGGGGAACACAGATACGCAGTATTTT. The complete variable domain, with remaining parts taken from reference TRBV9 and TRBJ2-3, reads DSGVTQTPKHLITATGQRVTLRCSPRSGDLSVYWYQQSLDQGLQFLIQYYNGEERAKGNILERFSAQQFPDLHSELNLSSLELGDSALYFCASSILGLAGGNTDTQYFGPGTRLTVL.

The table lists this clone with a count of one. The chain combines TRBV2 with TRBJ1-5; D gene ambiguous. The CDR3 consists of 15 residues. CDR1 and CDR2 (germline): SNHLY, FYNNEI. Trimming took 6 bases from V and 3 from J, leaving 15 bases between them. The CDR3 DNA follows: TGTGCCAGCAGACAGAGCGGGCTTATCAATCAGCCCCAGCATTTT. Translated, it gives CASRQSGLINQPQHF. Combining the CDR3 with reference TRBV2 and TRBJ1-5 gives the whole variable domain EPEVTQTPSHQVTQMGQEVILRCVPISNHLYFYWYRQILGQKVEFLVSFYNNEISEKSEIFDDQFSVERPDGSNFTLKIRSTKLEDSAMYFCASRQSGLINQPQHFGDGTRLSIL.

The CDR3 DNA follows: TGCGCCAGCAGCCAAGGGCCAGTAGAGGCTCAGCCCCAGCATTTT. Its translation is CASSQGPVEAQPQHF. This chain uses TRBV4-1 with TRBJ1-5; D is unresolved. Germline V gene lookup returns CDR1 MGHRA and CDR2 YSYEKL. This CDR3 is built from 15 residues. Trimming took off 1 base at V and 6 bases at J, with 13 bases between the two ends.

This clone was seen just once. The rearrangement joins TRBV6-5 to TRBJ2-3, with D perhaps TRBD2 (5 bases). This CDR3 has 15 amino acids. V lost 7 bases, J lost 6 bases, and 20 bases lay in between. CDR1 and CDR2 from the germline V gene are MNHEY and SVGAGI. This chain's CDR3 is CASTEGLAPGDTQYF. The CDR3 DNA follows: TGTGCCAGCACCGAAGGGCTAGCCCCCGGGGATACGCAGTATTTT.

The rearrangement uses TRBV7-2 and TRBJ1-6, with D possibly TRBD1 on 5 matching bases. The CDR3 length is 16 residues. CDR1 and CDR2 (germline): SGHTA, FQGNSA. The V end lost 2 bases, the J end lost 5 bases, and 13 bases lay between the germline ends. The CDR3 loop is CASSLLGAANNSPLHF. As DNA, the CDR3 is TGTGCCAGCAGCTTACTTGGGGCAGCAAATAATTCACCCCTCCACTTT. Full variable domain (rest looked up from reference TRBV7-2 and TRBJ1-6): GAGVSQSPSNKVTEKGKDVELRCDPISGHTALYWYRQSLGQGLEFLIYFQGNSAPDKSGLPSDRFSAERTGGSVSTLTIQRTQQEDSAVYLCASSLLGAANNSPLHFGNGTRLTVT.

This chain uses TRBV2 with TRBJ1-2; maybe TRBD1 (6 bases). V lost 4 bases and J 7 bases, leaving 10 bases between the germline ends. Germline V gene data show CDR1 as SNHLY and CDR2 as FYNNEI. The CDR3 has 12 residues. The CDR3 nucleotides are TGTGCCAGCAGTGTTTACAGGGCTGGCTACACCTTC. As protein: CASSVYRAGYTF.

This clone was counted between two and nine times. The chain links TRBV5-1 to TRBJ2-1, with 9 nucleotides matching TRBD2. The V gene end was trimmed by 1 base and the J gene end by 5 bases; junction bases not matched to a gene: 4. The CDR3 contains 15 residues. Per germline, CDR1 SGHRS and CDR2 YFSETQ. CDR3 DNA sequence: TGCGCCAGCAGCTTGAGAGCGGGGGGCCACAATGAGCAGTTCTTC. Protein: CASSLRAGGHNEQFF. The full variable domain, its missing parts supplied by reference TRBV5-1 and TRBJ2-1, is KAGVTQTPRYLIKTRGQQVTLSCSPISGHRSVSWYQQTPGQGLQFLFEYFSETQRNKGNFPGRFSGRQFSNSRSEMNVSTLELGDSALYLCASSLRAGGHNEQFFGPGTRLTVL.

The rearrangement uses TRBV2 and TRBJ1-2, with D possibly being TRBD1 (5 bases). V lost 3 bases and J 8 bases, leaving 13 bases between the germline ends. Germline V gene lookup returns CDR1 SNHLY and CDR2 FYNNEI. This CDR3 has 13 amino acids. The CDR3 bases are TGTGCCAGCAGTGACCGCTATGGGGCCGGCTACACCTTC. Residues: CASSDRYGAGYTF. Using reference TRBV2 and TRBJ1-2 for the parts outside the CDR3, the full variable domain is EPEVTQTPSHQVTQMGQEVILRCVPISNHLYFYWYRQILGQKVEFLVSFYNNEISEKSEIFDDQFSVERPDGSNFTLKIRSTKLEDSAMYFCASSDRYGAGYTFGSGTRLTVV.

J is TRBJ1-5 and V is TRBV7-8, with a possible D match to TRBD1 (6 bases). Germline V lookup: CDR1 SGHVS, CDR2 FQNEAQ. V lost 3 bases and J 3 bases, leaving 15 bases between the germline ends. The CDR3 extends over 16 amino acids. The CDR3 DNA reads TGTGCCAGCAGCTTTGCCCTAACAGGGTTCAATCAGCCCCAGCATTTT. This translates into CASSFALTGFNQPQHF.

The chain uses TRBV28 and TRBJ2-1, with D possibly TRBD2 on 5 matching bases. The germline CDR1 and CDR2 sequences are MDHEN and SYDVKM. The CDR3 extends over 17 amino acids. With 5 bases removed from V and 8 bases from J, the gap between germline ends came to 25 bases. The CDR3 spells CASSPPSWTPGSHEQFF. CDR3 nucleotide sequence: TGTGCCAGCAGTCCCCCCTCGTGGACTCCGGGCAGCCATGAGCAGTTCTTC.

This chain connects TRBV19 to TRBJ1-2; a possible D gene is TRBD1 (6 bases). CDR3 size: 15 residues. V was cut by 6 bases and J by 6 bases, with 20 bases left in between. Germline loops: CDR1 LNHDA, CDR2 SQIVND (reference sequence). The CDR3 sequence is CASRRGGALGNGYTF. CDR3 sequence (DNA): TGTGCCAGTAGAAGAGGGGGGGCACTAGGGAATGGCTACACCTTC.

Concerning this clone itself: Additional DNA sequences in this sample encode the identical CDR3. The CDR3, as DNA: TGTGCCAGCAGTTTAGGGGGGAGGTATGGCTACACCTTC. Protein sequence: CASSLGGRYGYTF. The rearrangement links TRBV28 to TRBJ1-2; tentatively, D is TRBD1 (5 bases). Germline values: CDR1 MDHEN, CDR2 SYDVKM. The CDR3 totals 13 residues. V was cut by 2 bases and J by 5 bases, with 9 bases left in between.

The CDR3 DNA sequence: TGTGCCAGCACCCTTACGCCTGGGGGGACAGGGGACGAGCAGTACTTC. It translates to CASTLTPGGTGDEQYF. The V gene is TRBV7-6, the J gene TRBJ2-7; 10 bases line up with TRBD1. Germline CDR1 SGHVS, CDR2 FNYEAQ. CDR3 length: 16 amino acids. J was trimmed by 5 bases and V by 7 bases; bases with no gene match: 14. The full variable domain, its missing parts supplied by reference TRBV7-6 and TRBJ2-7, is GAGVSQSPRYKVTKRGQDVALRCDPISGHVSLYWYRQALGQGPEFLTYFNYEAQQDKSGLPNDRFSAERPEGSISTLTIQRTEQRDSAMYRCASTLTPGGTGDEQYFGPGTRLTVT.

This clone was counted a single time. The genes are TRBV2 and TRBJ1-4; TRBD1 matches 9 bases. Germline V CDR1 and CDR2: SNHLY, FYNNEI. J lost 6 bases, V lost 5 bases, and 4 bases had no gene match. The CDR3 is 14 amino acids. The DNA of the CDR3 is TGTGCCAGCAGTTACAGGGGGCCGGATGAAAAACTGTTTTTT. Translation: CASSYRGPDEKLFF.

This chain links TRBV11-3 with TRBJ1-1; 8 nucleotides line up with TRBD1. Trimming took 5 bases from V and 1 from J; bases not matched to a gene: 6. Germline CDR1 SGHNT, CDR2 YENEEA. CDR3 length equals 15 residues. Written as DNA, the CDR3 is TGTGCCAGCAGCGGGAACAGGGGGGAGAACACTGAAGCTTTCTTT. Translated: CASSGNRGENTEAFF.

The chain is built from TRBV24-1 and TRBJ2-1; the match to TRBD2 covers 7 bases. Germline values: CDR1 KGHDR, CDR2 SFDVKD. The length of the CDR3 is 17 residues. The junction had 11 bases not matched to a gene; V was cut back by 7 bases and J by 0 bases. Written as DNA, the CDR3 is TGTGCCACCAGCCCTTCGGGGCGGGGGAGCTCCTACAATGAGCAGTTCTTC. It yields the protein CATSPSGRGSSYNEQFF.